Sequencing of this TCR beta chain was carried out in a study of breast tumors, draining lymph nodes, adjacent tissues. The study's findings and limits: Tumor repertoires ranked between lymph nodes and nontumor tissue in diversity, with V and J gene preferences. Data fit most tumor T cells coming from lymph node, expanding in tumor. Tumor T cell lymph node origin was a supported hypothesis, not proven. Luminal-like breast cancer showed significantly higher tumor–nontumor repertoire similarity than basal-like.

This CDR3 has 21 residues. The germline V gene has CDR1 MRHNA and CDR2 SNTAGT. V was cut by 2 bases and J by 7 bases, with 33 bases left in between. TCRdb recomputed calls from the multiplex PCR reads with MiXCR, one row per CDR3 protein. The sample has 17,000 or so distinct CDR3 sequences; over 40% are singletons. Regarding this clonotype: What it binds is unknown.

Input material: tumor-adjacent breast tissue. This clonotype originated in a female donor with breast cancer. Some clones in this sample may be carry-over from other donors' samples. The chain combines TRBV6-4 with TRBJ1-3; D is possibly TRBD1 (6 bases). CDR3 sequence (DNA): TGTGCCAGCAGTGACACCGACTTCCAGGACAGCAAACAGTTATGTAGGAACACCATATATTTT. Protein sequence: CASSDTDFQDSKQLCRNTIYF.